This T cell receptor (beta chain) was documented in a study of stem cell transplantation in POMP-related autoinflammatory disease. CDR3 size: 16 residues. V lost 6 bases to trimming and J lost 3 bases; unmatched junction nucleotides: 7. From germline, CDR1 is ENHRY and CDR2 SYGVKD. Measured with immunoSEQ multiplex PCR; TCRdb has only the in-frame clones, and not every one. The table includes more than 9,000 clones, about 76% detected once. Specimen: CD4+ T cells from PBMCs, collected after stem cell transplantation. This chain connects TRBV10-3 to TRBJ1-3, with 11 bases aligning to TRBD1. The receptor's source is a human patient with POMP-related autoinflammation and immune dysregulation (PRAID). Some T cells here may be from the graft donor. The CDR3 sequence: CAIRAGQGAIGNTIYF. Here the CDR3 DNA reads TGTGCCATCAGGGCAGGACAGGGGGCAATTGGAAACACCATATATTTT.